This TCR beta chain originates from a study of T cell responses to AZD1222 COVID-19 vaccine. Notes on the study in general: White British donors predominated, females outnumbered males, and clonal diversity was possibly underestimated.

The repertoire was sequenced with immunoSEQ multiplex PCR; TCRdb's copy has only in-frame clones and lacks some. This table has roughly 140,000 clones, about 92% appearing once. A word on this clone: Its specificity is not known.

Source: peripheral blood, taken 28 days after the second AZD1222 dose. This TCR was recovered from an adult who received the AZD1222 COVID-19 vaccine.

The CDR3 is CASSPRGTASGDYEQYF. Here the CDR3 DNA reads TGTGCCAGCTCACCACGAGGGACAGCTAGCGGAGACTACGAGCAGTACTTC. The rearrangement uses TRBV18 and TRBJ2-7, with D perhaps matching TRBD1 or TRBD2 (7 bases each). The CDR3 is made up of 17 amino acids. V lost 1 base to trimming and J lost 3 bases, with 19 bases between them. Germline values: CDR1 KGHSH, CDR2 LQKENI.